This T cell receptor beta chain was sequenced during a study of blood T cells in healthy people across ages. V dropped 11 bases and J dropped 0; count of bases not matched to a gene: 6. CDR3 length: 13 amino acids. Germline assignment: CDR1 SNHLY and CDR2 FYNNEI. Healthy individuals of Caucasian origin from Russia, aged roughly 6 to 95, served as donors. For the second PCR, which ran for about 6 to 11 cycles, a sample-barcoded 5' primer and a J-beta primer mix were used. Each CDR3 protein is one row after TCRdb ran MiXCR on the 5' RACE reads. Among about 1 million distinct CDR3 sequences listed, approximately 25% were seen once. These data also formed part of another study, on T cells of mothers and their children. That study reports: Donation came from a few healthy Caucasian mothers together with their six children. Both sample barcodes and 2-4 random nucleotides came from the M1S primer of the second PCR. Within related and unrelated pairs, thymic selection shapes TCR recombination output in a similar way.

The clonotype originates from a girl under 10 years old in good health. The chain carries TRBV2 and TRBJ1-1; 7 bases are a match to TRBD1. Material for sequencing was blood. The CDR3 bases are TGTGCCGGTAAGACAGGGATGAACACTGAAGCTTTCTTT. Residues: CAGKTGMNTEAFF.